Listed below are T cell receptor beta chains from one sample, sequenced in a study of blood T cell repertoires in COVID-19. Assay: immunoSEQ multiplex PCR; the TCRdb copy retains only in-frame clones and omits some. Among some 41,000 clones listed, roughly 88% were seen once. Sequencing used peripheral blood. The receptors derive from a man aged 55-75 years with active COVID-19. Both conserved end residues are part of each CDR3. A D gene is named only where the DNA matches it firmly. Not all rows give a size; the values are once, few, many and, for expanded clones, a class.

TGTGCCTCCCAGGGAGGCACGAAATTAATAGGGGATACGCAGTATTTT	CASQGGTKLIGDTQYF	-	16	TRBV10-3	TRBJ2-3	-
TGTGCCAGCAGCCCGTTAAGTACAGGGTTGTTCGAGCAGCCCCAGCATTTT	CASSPLSTGLFEQPQHF	-	17	TRBV27	TRBJ1-5	-
TGTGCCAGCAGTTACTCAACAGGGGCCAATGAGCAGTTCTTC	CASSYSTGANEQFF	TRBD1	14	TRBV6-5	TRBJ2-1	-
TGCGCCAGCAGCCTTGTAGAGGGAGCCTACAATGAGCAGTTCTTC	CASSLVEGAYNEQFF	-	15	TRBV5-1	TRBJ2-1	medium-sized
TGTGCCAGCAGCTTACCCCCGGGACAGGGGGCGACAGGCTATGGCTACACCTTC	CASSLPPGQGATGYGYTF	TRBD1	18	TRBV7-2	TRBJ1-2	-
TGTGCCAGCAGCGACGGGAGTCAAGATACGCAGTATTTT	CASSDGSQDTQYF	-	13	TRBV5-4	TRBJ2-3	-
TGCGCCAGCAGCCAACCGCCGGGACAGGGAAATTTAAAAGATACGCAGTATTTT	CASSQPPGQGNLKDTQYF	TRBD1	18	TRBV4-1	TRBJ2-3	-
TGTGCCAGCAGTTATTCCGCTAGCGACCATACAGATACGCAGTATTTT	CASSYSASDHTDTQYF	-	16	TRBV6-2/TRBV6-3	TRBJ2-3	-
TGTGCCAGCAGTGAAGCGGGGCAGTCCCTTATGAGCAATCAGCCCCAGCATTTT	CASSEAGQSLMSNQPQHF	-	18	TRBV2	TRBJ1-5	-
TGTGCCAGCAGCTTAGGAGGCCAGGGGGGAAATGAGCAGTTCTTC	CASSLGGQGGNEQFF	-	15	TRBV13	TRBJ2-1	few
TGTGCCATCAGTGGCAGTGCCCTTTTGAAGGAGCAGTACTTC	CAISGSALLKEQYF	-	14	TRBV10-3	TRBJ2-7	-
TGTGCCAGCAGCTATAGGACAGGGAGGACCGGGGAGCTGTTTTTT	CASSYRTGRTGELFF	TRBD1	15	TRBV5-6	TRBJ2-2	-
TGCAGTGCTACGCCTCGGGCCTTC	CSATPRAF	-	8	TRBV20-1	TRBJ1-2	once
TGCGCCAGCAGCTCCGAGCTTTCAACTAATGAAAAACTGTTTTTT	CASSSELSTNEKLFF	-	15	TRBV5-1	TRBJ1-4	-
TGTGCCAGCAGCCCCTCTAGCGTAAGCTACGAGCAGTACTTC	CASSPSSVSYEQYF	-	14	TRBV4-2	TRBJ2-7	-
TGTGCCAGCTCACCACCGGATGTTATCGGGGGAGAGACCCAGTACTTC	CASSPPDVIGGETQYF	-	16	TRBV18	TRBJ2-5	once
TGTGCCAGCAGCGTACTCTCAGGGGTTAATAGCTACACCTTC	CASSVLSGVNSYTF	-	14	TRBV9	TRBJ1-2	-
TGTGCTAGCAGCTCCGACGGCGGGACGGTTAAGACCCAGTACTTC	CASSSDGGTVKTQYF	-	15	TRBV7-7	TRBJ2-5	-
TGTGCCAGCAGTGAAGCGCAGGGTGGGGCCAACGTCCTGACTTTC	CASSEAQGGANVLTF	-	15	TRBV6-1	TRBJ2-6	-
TGCGCCAGCAGCTTGGAAGTAGGGGTTCAGCAGTTCTTC	CASSLEVGVQQFF	-	13	TRBV5-1	TRBJ2-1	-
TGTGCCATCAGTGACGAGCGGGAGACCAGCTCCTACAATGAGCAGTTCTTC	CAISDERETSSYNEQFF	TRBD2	17	TRBV10-3	TRBJ2-1	-
TGTGCCAGCAGCACCGGGACAGCACAAGAGACCCAGTACTTC	CASSTGTAQETQYF	TRBD1	14	TRBV7-9	TRBJ2-5	-
TGTGCCAGCACCCCAGTATCGATCTCTGGAAACACCATATATTTT	CASTPVSISGNTIYF	-	15	TRBV2	TRBJ1-3	-
TGTGCCAGCAGTTTTAGCGGGAGGAACACCGGGGAGCTGTTTTTT	CASSFSGRNTGELFF	TRBD2	15	TRBV27	TRBJ2-2	-
TGTGCCAGCAGCGGACTCGGCGGGGGCACAGATACGCAGTATTTT	CASSGLGGGTDTQYF	-	15	TRBV9	TRBJ2-3	-
TGTGCCAGCAGTTTCCGGGGGACTCGGAACACTGAAGCTTTCTTT	CASSFRGTRNTEAFF	-	15	TRBV27	TRBJ1-1	-
TGTGCCTGGACTCTGGCGGGAGGTAGCACAGATACGCAGTATTTT	CAWTLAGGSTDTQYF	TRBD2	15	TRBV30	TRBJ2-3	-
TGCAGCGGGGGACAGGGGGAAAACACCATATATTTT	CSGGQGENTIYF	TRBD1	12	TRBV29-1	TRBJ1-3	-
TGTGCCAGCAGCACTTATCAGGGGGTAGGTAGTGAGCAGTTCTTC	CASSTYQGVGSEQFF	TRBD1	15	TRBV7-9	TRBJ2-1	-
TGTGCCAGCAGCCAAGGAATGCCGGGAACGAATGAGCAGTTCTTC	CASSQGMPGTNEQFF	-	15	TRBV3-1/TRBV3-2	TRBJ2-1	-
TGTGCCAGCAGTGGGGACAAGAACACCGGGGAGCTGTTTTTT	CASSGDKNTGELFF	-	14	TRBV3-1/TRBV3-2	TRBJ2-2	-
TGTGCCAGCAGTTACTCGTACGGAGATCAGCCCCAGCATTTT	CASSYSYGDQPQHF	-	14	TRBV6-5	TRBJ1-5	-
TGTGCCAGCAGTCGACAGGGTTGGCAGTACTTC	CASSRQGWQYF	TRBD1	11	TRBV7-8	TRBJ2-7	-
TGTGCCAGCAGTTTAAGGCCGGCGGGAGAATATACGCAGTATTTT	CASSLRPAGEYTQYF	TRBD2	15	TRBV28	TRBJ2-3	-
TGTGCCACCGCCTTCGACAGGGCCAGCGCTTTCTTT	CATAFDRASAFF	TRBD1	12	TRBV10-3	TRBJ1-1	-
TGTGCCAGCAGCACCGGGACAGCCAAAGAGACCCAGTACTTC	CASSTGTAKETQYF	TRBD1	14	TRBV6-5	TRBJ2-5	-
TGCGCCAGCAGCTTGGAATCTGAGGTAATAACTGAAGCTTTCTTT	CASSLESEVITEAFF	-	15	TRBV5-1	TRBJ1-1	-
TGTGCCAGCAGCTTAGAAAAGGGGCAGACCCAGTACTTC	CASSLEKGQTQYF	-	13	TRBV7-2	TRBJ2-5	-
TGTGCCAGCACTCGGGGGGGTAAGGACACTGAAGCTTTCTTT	CASTRGGKDTEAFF	-	14	TRBV6-5	TRBJ1-1	-
TGTGCCAGCAGTGAAGTCCGAGATGGCTACACCTTC	CASSEVRDGYTF	-	12	TRBV2	TRBJ1-2	-
TGTGCCAGCAGCTGGGACTTCACCGGGGAGCTGTTTTTT	CASSWDFTGELFF	-	13	TRBV5-6	TRBJ2-2	-
TGTGCCAGCAGTGTGCAGGGGGCGACCGGGGAGCTGTTTTTT	CASSVQGATGELFF	TRBD1	14	TRBV28	TRBJ2-2	-
TGTGCCAGCAGTGAAGCTCGGGGGGGAACAGGAAACACCATATATTTT	CASSEARGGTGNTIYF	-	16	TRBV6-1	TRBJ1-3	-
TGTGCCAGCAGTGACCACAGCGGGAGGGATTCCTACGAGCAGTACTTC	CASSDHSGRDSYEQYF	TRBD2	16	TRBV25-1	TRBJ2-7	-
TGTGCCAGCAGCTTAACAGGGGGTCAGAGTAACGAGCAGTACTTC	CASSLTGGQSNEQYF	TRBD1	15	TRBV7-9	TRBJ2-7	few
TGTGCCAGCAGCCAAGGGGAAGCGGACACCGGGGAGCTGTTTTTT	CASSQGEADTGELFF	-	15	TRBV4-2	TRBJ2-2	-
TGTGCCAGCTCCTCTATCGGCGGCAGTGCCTCCTACGAGCAGTACTTC	CASSSIGGSASYEQYF	-	16	TRBV18	TRBJ2-7	-
TGTGCCAGGATAAACAGGGGGCGCGGAGAGACCCAGTACTTC	CARINRGRGETQYF	TRBD1	14	TRBV6-5	TRBJ2-5	-
TGTGCCAGCAGCAGATTCCAGGGTTATCAGCCCCAGCATTTT	CASSRFQGYQPQHF	-	14	TRBV7-2	TRBJ1-5	-
TGTGCCAGCAGGGAGACAGGGGCAACCTACGAGCAGTACTTC	CASRETGATYEQYF	TRBD1	14	TRBV6-5	TRBJ2-7	-
TGTGCCAGCAGTGAATGGACTAGCGTCCAAGAGACCCAGTACTTC	CASSEWTSVQETQYF	TRBD2	15	TRBV6-1	TRBJ2-5	-
TGTGCCAGCTCACCACCGGGACAGGGAACCTCCTACAATGAGCAGTTCTTC	CASSPPGQGTSYNEQFF	TRBD1	17	TRBV18	TRBJ2-1	-
TGTGCCAGCAGCCTCTGGACTAGCGGTCCCTCCTACAATGAGCAGTTCTTC	CASSLWTSGPSYNEQFF	TRBD2	17	TRBV5-4	TRBJ2-1	-